Below, 18 T cell receptor beta chains from the same sample are listed, as sequenced in a study of CD8 T cells in ankylosing spondylitis. General study findings and limits: Apparently characteristic of ankylosing spondylitis blood was a TCR beta motif (about eight highly homologous variants).

Antigens of these TCRs are unknown. TCRdb itself ran the 5' RACE reads through MiXCR, one entry per CDR3 protein. The sample lists 350,000 or so distinct CDR3 sequences, around 7.6% occurring once. Input material: blood, either unsorted or a sorted T cell fraction (not recorded which). These receptor sequences come from a male donor with ankylosing spondylitis.

This clonotype was observed at least ten times. Here the CDR3 reads CAISSQDRGLSYEQYF. CDR3 nucleotides: TGTGCCATCAGTAGCCAAGACAGGGGGCTCTCCTACGAGCAGTACTTC. This chain connects TRBV10-3 to TRBJ2-7; 10 bases are a match to TRBD1. With V trimmed by 5 bases and J by 0 bases, 7 bases remained unmatched. The V gene's germline CDR1 is ENHRY and CDR2 SYGVKD. The length of the CDR3 is 16 residues.

V and J are TRBV5-1 and TRBJ1-4; no definite D call. Per germline, CDR1 SGHRS and CDR2 YFSETQ. The CDR3 covers 14 residues. The germline V and J ends were trimmed by 4 bases and 7 bases, with 14 bases remaining between them. CDR3 DNA: TGCGCCAGCAGCCCTAACCCGACGGGTGAAAAACTGTTTTTT. This gives the protein CASSPNPTGEKLFF.

This clonotype was picked up many times. This chain links TRBV12-3 or TRBV12-4 with TRBJ2-7; 11 nucleotides align to TRBD2. The CDR3 is 14 amino acids. Trimming at V came to 6 bases and at J to 5 bases, leaving 6 bases not matched to a gene. The CDR3: CASSRTLAGDEQYF. The CDR3 nucleotides are TGTGCCAGCAGCCGAACACTAGCGGGAGACGAGCAGTACTTC.

In its sample, this clonotype was seen a few times. In DNA, the CDR3 is TGCGCCAGCAGCTTACGGGGGACAGGGAGCACAGATACGCAGTATTTT. The encoded protein is CASSLRGTGSTDTQYF. This chain joins TRBV5-1 and TRBJ2-3; 9 nucleotides align to TRBD1. The J segment lost 0 bases and the V segment lost 2 bases, leaving 4 bases of the junction unmatched. The germline V gene encodes CDR1 SGHRS and CDR2 YFSETQ. This CDR3 has 16 amino acids.

This clonotype has ten or more counts. The chain has TRBV4-1 and TRBJ2-7, with D possibly matching TRBD2 (6 bases). The CDR3 is made up of 16 amino acids. Trimming removed 0 bases at V and 2 bases at J, with 14 bases between. Looked up from germline, CDR1 is MGHRA and CDR2 is YSYEKL. This CDR3 is CASSQDRGTATYEQYF. The DNA of the CDR3 is TGCGCCAGCAGCCAAGACCGCGGGACGGCAACCTACGAGCAGTACTTC.

This clonotype was seen many times. The chain employs TRBV6-1 and TRBJ1-2; D unclear. The CDR3 is 14 amino acids. Germline-derived CDR1 and CDR2 are MNHNS and SASEGT. V lost 6 bases, J lost 4 bases, and 15 bases lay in between. The CDR3 DNA follows: TGTGCCAGCAGCACAAGGGAACAGTCCTATGGCTACACCTTC. As protein: CASSTREQSYGYTF.

This clonotype was counted between two and nine times. The V call is TRBV20-1, the J call TRBJ2-1; the D gene could be TRBD1 or TRBD2 (5 bases each). This CDR3 comprises 16 residues. CDR1 and CDR2 (germline): DFQATT, SNEGSKA (reference sequence). V lost 3 bases and J 0 bases, leaving 15 bases between the germline ends. The CDR3 DNA reads TGCAGTGCTAGGGACGGGACGTATAGCTCCTACAATGAGCAGTTCTTC. Translated, it gives CSARDGTYSSYNEQFF.

The chain is built from TRBV20-1 and TRBJ2-7; D uncertain. Germline V gene lookup returns CDR1 DFQATT and CDR2 SNEGSKA (reference sequence). The CDR3 has 13 residues. The V end was cut by 0 bases, the J end by 4 bases, with 10 bases between. This CDR3 is CSARDPGRYEQYF. The CDR3 nucleotides read TGCAGTGCTAGAGATCCCGGCAGGTACGAGCAGTACTTC.

This clonotype was seen ten or more times. A read error may account for a junction end that differs from germline. V gene TRBV5-1 combines with J gene TRBJ2-5, with unresolved D. The CDR3 totals 12 residues. The germline V gene has CDR1 SGHRS and CDR2 YFSETQ. Written as DNA, the CDR3 is TGTGCCAGCAGCTTAAGTACGGAGACCCAGTACTTC. It is translated as CASSLSTETQYF.

In this sample, this clonotype turned up many times. The J gene is TRBJ2-2, the V gene TRBV6-5, with a weak D call TRBD1 (5 bases). CDR1 and CDR2 from the germline V gene are MNHEY and SVGAGI. The CDR3 extends over 17 amino acids. V shed 0 bases and J shed 0 bases, with 11 bases lying between them. The CDR3 here is CASSYSSGAANTGELFF. In DNA, the CDR3 is TGTGCCAGCAGTTACTCGAGTGGGGCCGCGAACACCGGGGAGCTGTTTTTT.

This clonotype was observed at least ten times. V is TRBV5-1 and J is TRBJ2-3; TRBD2 matches 11 bases. Unmatched junction bases numbered 7, after V lost 4 bases and J lost 0 bases. CDR1 SGHRS and CDR2 YFSETQ come from the germline V gene. The CDR3 sequence is 17 residues long. The CDR3 is CASSPRRLAGSTDTQYF. In nucleotides, the CDR3 is TGCGCCAGCAGCCCCCGGAGACTAGCGGGGAGCACAGATACGCAGTATTTT.

This clonotype was detected ten times or more. The chain combines TRBV29-1 with TRBJ1-5; D gene uncertain. Germline loops: CDR1 SQVTM, CDR2 ANQGSEA. Trimming removed 4 bases at V and 5 bases at J, with 9 bases between. The CDR3 runs 12 residues. The CDR3 region is CSVGQADQPQHF. The CDR3 coding sequence is TGCAGCGTTGGGCAGGCAGATCAGCCCCAGCATTTT.

This clonotype has a count of ten or more. The chain carries TRBV11-2 and TRBJ2-1; D might be TRBD2 (5 bases). Per germline, CDR1 SGHAT and CDR2 FQNNGV. Trimming left V 5 bases short and J 4 bases short, with 15 bases between. The CDR3 sequence is 15 residues long. CDR3 DNA sequence: TGTGCCAGCAGCATCGGACGGGGAATATACAATGAGCAGTTCTTC. Translation: CASSIGRGIYNEQFF.

This clonotype has ten or more counts. V and J are TRBV6-5 and TRBJ1-5; 7 nucleotides agree with TRBD1. V lost 0 bases and J lost 6; bases outside the gene matches: 5. Germline V gene lookup returns CDR1 MNHEY and CDR2 SVGAGI. There are 15 residues in the CDR3. CDR3 coding DNA: TGTGCCAGCAGTTACTCCAACAGGGGCGGTCAGCCCCAGCATTTT. Protein product: CASSYSNRGGQPQHF.

This chain links TRBV3-1 with TRBJ2-5; D not certain. The CDR3 contains 14 residues. Germline V gives CDR1 LGHDT, CDR2 YNNKEL (reference sequence). Trimming left V 0 bases short and J 4 bases short, with 9 bases between. CDR3 protein: CASSQDLRSETQYF. CDR3 DNA sequence: TGTGCCAGCAGCCAAGATCTCCGTTCAGAGACCCAGTACTTC.

This sequence joins TRBV25-1 and TRBJ2-7; D may match TRBD1 or TRBD2 (5 bases each). V gave up 3 bases and J gave up 3 bases, with 9 bases separating them. In germline, CDR1 is MGHDK, CDR2 SYGVNS. This CDR3 region has 13 residues. The DNA for the CDR3 is TGTGCCAGCAGTGAGAAGGGGAGCTACGAGCAGTACTTC. Protein product: CASSEKGSYEQYF.

This clonotype was counted between two and nine times. This chain joins TRBV7-2 and TRBJ2-1, with 8 bases that match TRBD2. Germline loops: CDR1 SGHTA, CDR2 FQGNSA. CDR3 length: 16 residues. The J segment lost 1 base and the V segment lost 0 bases, leaving 2 bases of the junction unmatched. The CDR3 region has the DNA TGTGCCAGCAGCTTAGCTACGGGAGGGTCCTACAATGAGCAGTTCTTC. Translation gives CASSLATGGSYNEQFF. The full variable domain, with the rest looked up from reference TRBV7-2 and TRBJ2-1, is GAGVSQSPSNKVTEKGKDVELRCDPISGHTALYWYRQSLGQGLEFLIYFQGNSAPDKSGLPSDRFSAERTGGSVSTLTIQRTQQEDSAVYLCASSLATGGSYNEQFFGPGTRLTVL.

This clonotype has more than one count but fewer than ten. V gene TRBV20-1 combines with J gene TRBJ2-7; possibly TRBD1 for D (6 bases). V lost 2 bases, J lost 0 bases, and 14 bases lay in between. CDR3 length equals 15 residues. Germline V gene lookup returns CDR1 DFQATT and CDR2 SNEGSKA (reference sequence). The CDR3 reads CSARPDSLFSYEQYF. The CDR3 coding sequence is TGCAGTGCTAGACCGGACAGTTTATTCTCCTACGAGCAGTACTTC.